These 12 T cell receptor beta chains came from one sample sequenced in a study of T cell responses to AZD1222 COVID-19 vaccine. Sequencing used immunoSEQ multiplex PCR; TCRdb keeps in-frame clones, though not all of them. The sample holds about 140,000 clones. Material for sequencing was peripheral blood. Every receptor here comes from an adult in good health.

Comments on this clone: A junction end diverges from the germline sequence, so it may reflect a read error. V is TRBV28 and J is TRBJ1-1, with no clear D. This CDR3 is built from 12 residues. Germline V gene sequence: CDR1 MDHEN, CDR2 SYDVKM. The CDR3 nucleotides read TGTGCCAGCATTGAACGGAACGCTGAAGCTTTCTTT. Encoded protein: CASIERNAEAFF.

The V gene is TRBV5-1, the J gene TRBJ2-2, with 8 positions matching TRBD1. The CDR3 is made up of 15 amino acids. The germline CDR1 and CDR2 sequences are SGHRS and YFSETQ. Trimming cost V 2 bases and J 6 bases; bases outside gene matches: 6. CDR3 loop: CASSFIDRGPGELFF. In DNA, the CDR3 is TGCGCCAGCAGCTTCATTGACAGGGGTCCCGGGGAGCTGTTTTTT. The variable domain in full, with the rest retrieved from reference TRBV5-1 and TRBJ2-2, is KAGVTQTPRYLIKTRGQQVTLSCSPISGHRSVSWYQQTPGQGLQFLFEYFSETQRNKGNFPGRFSGRQFSNSRSEMNVSTLELGDSALYLCASSFIDRGPGELFFGEGSRLTVL.

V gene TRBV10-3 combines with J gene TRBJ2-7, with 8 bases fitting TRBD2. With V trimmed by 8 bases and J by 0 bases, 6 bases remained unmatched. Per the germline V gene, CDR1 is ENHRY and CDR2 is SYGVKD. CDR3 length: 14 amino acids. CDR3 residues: CAISGGSVSYEQYF. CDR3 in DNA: TGTGCCATCTCGGGGGGGTCAGTCTCCTACGAGCAGTACTTC.

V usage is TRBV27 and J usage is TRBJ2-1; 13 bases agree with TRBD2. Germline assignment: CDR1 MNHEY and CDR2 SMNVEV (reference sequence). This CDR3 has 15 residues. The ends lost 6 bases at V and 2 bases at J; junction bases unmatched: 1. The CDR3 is CASRGLAGTYNEQFF. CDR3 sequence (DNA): TGTGCCAGCAGGGGACTAGCGGGGACCTACAATGAGCAGTTCTTC.

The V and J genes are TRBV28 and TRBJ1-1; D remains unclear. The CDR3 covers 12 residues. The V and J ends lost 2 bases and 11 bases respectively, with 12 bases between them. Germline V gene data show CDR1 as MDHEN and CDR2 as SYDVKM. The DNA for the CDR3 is TGTGCCAGCAGTTTACGTCTCTCAGTCGCTTTCTTT. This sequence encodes CASSLRLSVAFF.

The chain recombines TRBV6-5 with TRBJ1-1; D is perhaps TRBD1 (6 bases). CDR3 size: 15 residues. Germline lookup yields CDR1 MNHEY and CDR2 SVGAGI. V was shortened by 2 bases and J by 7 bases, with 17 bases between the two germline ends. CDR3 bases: TGTGCCAGCAGTTACCTACAGGGCAGGGGAAATGAAGCTTTCTTT. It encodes CASSYLQGRGNEAFF.

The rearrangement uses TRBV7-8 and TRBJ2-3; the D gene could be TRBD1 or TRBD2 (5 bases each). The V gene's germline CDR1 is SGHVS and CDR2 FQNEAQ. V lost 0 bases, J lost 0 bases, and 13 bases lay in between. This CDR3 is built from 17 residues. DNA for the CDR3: TGTGCCAGCAGCTTAGCTTGGGACGGTCCTAGCACAGATACGCAGTATTTT. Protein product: CASSLAWDGPSTDTQYF.

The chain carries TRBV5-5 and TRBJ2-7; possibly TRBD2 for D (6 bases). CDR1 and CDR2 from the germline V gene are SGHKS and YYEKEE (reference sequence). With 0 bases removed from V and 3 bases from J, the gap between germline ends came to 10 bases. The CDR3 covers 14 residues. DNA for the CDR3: TGTGCCAGCAGCTTGGACCCGGGGGACTACGAGCAGTACTTC. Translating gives CASSLDPGDYEQYF.

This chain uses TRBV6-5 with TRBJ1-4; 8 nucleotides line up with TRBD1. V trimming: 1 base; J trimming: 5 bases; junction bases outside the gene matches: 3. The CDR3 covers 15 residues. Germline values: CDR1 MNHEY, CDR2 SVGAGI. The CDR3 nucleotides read TGTGCCAGCAGTTACTACGGGACAGGCAATGAAAAACTGTTTTTT. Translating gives CASSYYGTGNEKLFF.

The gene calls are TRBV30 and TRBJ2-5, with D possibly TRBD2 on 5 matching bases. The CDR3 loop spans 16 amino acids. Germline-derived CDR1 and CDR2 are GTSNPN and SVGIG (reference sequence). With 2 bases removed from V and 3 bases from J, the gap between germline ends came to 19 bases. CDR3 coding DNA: TGTGCCTGGAGTCCCAAGCTTACGGGAATCGAAGAGACCCAGTACTTC. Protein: CAWSPKLTGIEETQYF.

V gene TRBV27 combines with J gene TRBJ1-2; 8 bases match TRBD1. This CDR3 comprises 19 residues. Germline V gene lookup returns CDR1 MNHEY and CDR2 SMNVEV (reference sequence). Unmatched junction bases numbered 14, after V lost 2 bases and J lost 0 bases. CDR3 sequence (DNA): TGTGCCAGCAGTTTAAGGTTCGCGACAGGGGCGGTAACTAACTATGGCTACACCTTC. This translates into CASSLRFATGAVTNYGYTF.

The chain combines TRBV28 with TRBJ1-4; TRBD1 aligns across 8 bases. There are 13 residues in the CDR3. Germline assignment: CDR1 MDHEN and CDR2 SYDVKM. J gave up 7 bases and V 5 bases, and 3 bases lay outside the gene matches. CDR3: CASSRQGSEKLFF. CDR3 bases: TGTGCCAGCAGTCGACAGGGGAGTGAAAAACTGTTTTTT.